What follows are 17 T cell receptor beta chains derived from one specimen sequenced in a study of breast tumors, draining lymph nodes, adjacent tissues. TCRdb reanalysed the multiplex PCR reads using MiXCR and keeps one entry per CDR3 protein. The sample includes tens of thousands of distinct CDR3 sequences, approximately 61% of them seen just once. The sample was tumor-adjacent breast tissue. The receptors were sampled from a female donor with breast cancer. Some clones in this sample may be carry-over from other donors' samples.

This clonotype was recorded many times. V is TRBV29-1 and J is TRBJ2-2, with no clear D. Per the germline V gene, CDR1 is SQVTM and CDR2 is ANQGSEA. The CDR3 length is 13 residues. V was pared by 7 bases and J by 6 bases, with 15 bases between. CDR3 region: CSGQALVAGELFF. CDR3 coding DNA: TGCAGCGGCCAGGCCTTAGTCGCCGGGGAGCTGTTTTTT.

This sequence joins TRBV19 and TRBJ1-4; 9 nucleotides line up with TRBD1. Germline trimming cut 5 bases from V and 6 bases from J; bases unmatched to any gene: 10. Germline loops: CDR1 LNHDA, CDR2 SQIVND (reference sequence). The CDR3 runs 16 residues. The CDR3 reads CASSSQGASADEKLFF. The CDR3 DNA reads as TGTGCCAGTAGTTCACAGGGGGCGTCCGCAGATGAAAAACTGTTTTTT. The complete variable domain, with remaining parts taken from reference TRBV19 and TRBJ1-4, reads DGGITQSPKYLFRKEGQNVTLSCEQNLNHDAMYWYRQDPGQGLRLIYYSQIVNDFQKGDIAEGYSVSREKKESFPLTVTSAQKNPTAFYLCASSSQGASADEKLFFGSGTQLSVL.

This clonotype is labeled as medium-sized. The J gene is TRBJ2-2, the V gene TRBV6-2 or TRBV6-3; 8 bases fit TRBD2. The CDR3 consists of 13 residues. Germline CDR1 and CDR2: MNHEY and SVGEGT. V shed 7 bases and J 5 bases; nucleotides not matched to a gene: 3. Written as DNA, the CDR3 is TGTGCCAGCACAGCGGGAGAGACCGGGGAGCTGTTTTTT. Its protein is CASTAGETGELFF.

The chain joins TRBV29-1 to TRBJ2-6; D not resolved. Germline V gene data show CDR1 as SQVTM and CDR2 as ANQGSEA. The CDR3 covers 15 residues. The V end was cut by 4 bases, the J end by 0 bases, with 10 bases between. The CDR3 DNA reads as TGCAGCGTTGGGGGTCCGGCCTCTGGGGCCAACGTCCTGACTTTC. It yields the protein CSVGGPASGANVLTF.

This clonotype was seen just once. This rearrangement joins TRBV10-2 to TRBJ1-6; 8 bases fit TRBD1. Looked up from germline, CDR1 is WSHSY and CDR2 is SAAADI. With V trimmed by 6 bases and J by 7 bases, 8 bases remained unmatched. This CDR3 has 15 amino acids. CDR3 bases: TGCGCCAGCAGCGACGGACAGGGTGGAAATTCACCCCTCCACTTT. This sequence encodes CASSDGQGGNSPLHF.

This clonotype has more than one count but fewer than ten. This chain joins TRBV7-2 and TRBJ2-7, with TRBD1 as a possible D gene (6 bases). This CDR3 has 20 residues. Germline CDR1 SGHTA, CDR2 FQGNSA. The V end was cut by 2 bases, the J end by 4 bases, with 30 bases between. The CDR3 sequence: CASSLRMAGPRGTRPYEQYF. As DNA, the CDR3 is TGTGCCAGCAGCTTAAGGATGGCAGGGCCTAGGGGGACGCGACCTTACGAGCAGTACTTC.

The rearrangement uses TRBV9 and TRBJ1-2; the D gene is possibly TRBD1 (5 bases). Germline lookup yields CDR1 SGDLS and CDR2 YYNGEE. The CDR3 extends over 13 amino acids. Between the trimmed V and J ends, which lost 0 bases and 4 bases, there was a span of 7 bases. In DNA, the CDR3 is TGTGCCAGCAGCGTAGGTGGGACCTATGGCTACACCTTC. Translation: CASSVGGTYGYTF.

This clonotype was counted at least ten times. This chain links TRBV5-4 with TRBJ1-2; no reliable D call. This CDR3 spans 15 amino acids. Germline CDR1 reads SGHNT; CDR2 reads YYREEE (reference sequence). Trimming took off 5 bases at V and 9 bases at J, with 23 bases between the two ends. DNA of the CDR3: TGTGCCAGCAGTTCCCCCAAGGCTGATTCTTGGCGCTACACCTTC. Translation: CASSSPKADSWRYTF.

This clonotype was seen a handful of times. This chain links TRBV9 with TRBJ1-3; D gene ambiguous. Between the trimmed V and J ends, which lost 2 bases and 3 bases, there was a span of 6 bases. CDR3 length: 13 residues. CDR1 and CDR2 (germline): SGDLS, YYNGEE. Written as DNA, the CDR3 is TGTGCCAGCAGCGTTGGAGGTGGAAACACCATATATTTT. Translated: CASSVGGGNTIYF.

The chain is built from TRBV18 and TRBJ2-5; 8 positions agree with TRBD2. The V gene's germline CDR1 is KGHSH and CDR2 LQKENI. Germline trimming cut 2 bases from V and 5 bases from J; bases unmatched to any gene: 4. The CDR3 has 14 amino acids. The CDR3 loop reads CASSPSSGGETQYF. The CDR3 DNA reads as TGTGCCAGCTCACCAAGCAGCGGGGGCGAGACCCAGTACTTC.

The V gene is TRBV18, the J gene TRBJ2-3; unclear D gene. The germline V and J ends were trimmed by 3 bases and 2 bases, with 6 bases remaining between them. In germline, CDR1 is KGHSH, CDR2 LQKENI. This CDR3 is 13 amino acids long. As DNA, the CDR3 is TGTGCCAGCTCACCCTCTGACACAGATACGCAGTATTTT. As protein: CASSPSDTDTQYF.

The chain couples TRBV5-5 to TRBJ2-6; D assignment may be TRBD1 or TRBD2 (5 bases each). This CDR3 is 18 amino acids long. V lost 0 bases, J lost 0 bases, and 13 bases lay in between. The V gene's germline CDR1 is SGHKS and CDR2 YYEKEE (reference sequence). The CDR3 loop reads CASSLEPSGPSGANVLTF. Written as DNA, the CDR3 is TGTGCCAGCAGCTTGGAACCATCGGGGCCCTCTGGGGCCAACGTCCTGACTTTC.

This clonotype is medium-sized in the sample. V is TRBV7-3 and J is TRBJ2-1; D gene unclear. Germline lookup yields CDR1 SGHTA and CDR2 FQGTGA. The CDR3 runs 13 residues. With 2 bases removed from V and 12 bases from J, the gap between germline ends came to 14 bases. CDR3: CASSLEPRQPQFF. As DNA, the CDR3 is TGTGCCAGCAGCTTAGAACCGAGACAACCGCAGTTCTTC.

This clonotype is deemed medium-sized. This rearrangement joins TRBV13 to TRBJ2-7; 11 nucleotides align to TRBD1. The ends lost 4 bases at V and 0 bases at J; junction bases unmatched: 5. CDR3 size: 16 residues. Germline assignment: CDR1 PRHDT and CDR2 FYEKMQ (reference sequence). CDR3 nucleotides: TGTGCCAGCAGCTCCGGGACAGGGGGATCCTCCTACGAGCAGTACTTC. It translates to CASSSGTGGSSYEQYF.

The chain employs TRBV7-9 and TRBJ1-4; no clear D. CDR1 and CDR2 from the germline V gene are SEHNR and FQNEAQ (reference sequence). There are 12 residues in the CDR3. The V gene lost 1 base and the J gene lost 8 bases, with 5 bases spanning the gap. The CDR3 region has the DNA TGTGCCAGCAGCTTAGAGAGGGAAAAACTGTTTTTT. Protein product: CASSLEREKLFF.

In this sample, this clonotype is medium-sized. The chain employs TRBV20-1 and TRBJ2-5, with 12 bases aligning to TRBD2. This CDR3 is 15 amino acids long. Germline CDR1 DFQATT, CDR2 SNEGSKA (reference sequence). With V trimmed by 3 bases and J by 4 bases, 6 bases remained unmatched. DNA of the CDR3: TGCAGTGCTAGCTCTAGCGGGAGGGTAGGAGAGACCCAGTACTTC. As protein: CSASSSGRVGETQYF.

This clonotype was recorded a few times. This chain uses TRBV10-3 with TRBJ1-6; 7 bases match TRBD1. The germline gives CDR1 ENHRY, CDR2 SYGVKD. The CDR3 totals 14 residues. Trimming removed 9 bases from V and 6 bases from J; junction bases left unmatched: 8. The CDR3 protein is CAISGQEINSPLHF. DNA for the CDR3: TGTGCCATTTCTGGACAGGAGATTAATTCACCCCTCCACTTT.